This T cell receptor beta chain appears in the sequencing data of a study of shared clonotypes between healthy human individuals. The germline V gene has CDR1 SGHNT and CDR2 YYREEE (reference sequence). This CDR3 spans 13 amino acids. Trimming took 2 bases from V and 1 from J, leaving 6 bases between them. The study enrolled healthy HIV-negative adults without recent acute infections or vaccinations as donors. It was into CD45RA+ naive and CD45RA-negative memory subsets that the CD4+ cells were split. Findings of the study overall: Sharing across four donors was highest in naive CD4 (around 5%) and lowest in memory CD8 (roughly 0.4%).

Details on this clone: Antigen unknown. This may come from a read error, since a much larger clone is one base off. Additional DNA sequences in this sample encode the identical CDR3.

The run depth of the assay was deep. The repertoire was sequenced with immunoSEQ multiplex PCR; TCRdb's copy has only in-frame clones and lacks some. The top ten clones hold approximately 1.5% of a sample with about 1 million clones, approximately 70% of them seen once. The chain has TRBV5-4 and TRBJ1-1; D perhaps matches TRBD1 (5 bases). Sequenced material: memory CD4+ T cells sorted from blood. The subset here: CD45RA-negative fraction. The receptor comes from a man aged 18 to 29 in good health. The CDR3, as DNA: TGTGCCAGCAGCTTCGACAGGAACACTGAAGCTTTCTTT. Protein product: CASSFDRNTEAFF.